This TCR beta chain is drawn from a study of T cell responses to AZD1222 COVID-19 vaccine. Study conclusions and caveats: Regions 160-218 and 743-854 held dominance among vaccine-associated CD4 TCRs, which spanned spike.

Points on this clone: Its target is unknown.

The V end lost 6 bases, the J end lost 7 bases, and 9 bases lay between the germline ends. Germline V gene sequence: CDR1 MNHEY, CDR2 SVGAGI. The length of the CDR3 is 11 residues. Clones were read by immunoSEQ multiplex PCR, and TCRdb kept only the in-frame ones, dropping some. The table shows approximately 100,000 clones, with about 91% occurring only once. The TCR sequence derives from an adult in good health. Sequenced material: peripheral blood, taken on day 0 of AZD1222 vaccination. J is TRBJ1-2 and V is TRBV6-5; D call uncertain. This chain's CDR3 is CASRSSGGYTF. In DNA, the CDR3 is TGTGCCAGCAGATCGTCGGGTGGCTACACCTTC.